Shown below are 19 T cell receptor beta chains from a single sample sequenced in a study of spatial heterogeneity in lung cancer. The antigens these receptors bind are not known. In TCRdb, the 5' RACE reads were re-called with MiXCR into one record per CDR3 protein. The sample has around 4,300 distinct CDR3 sequences, over 6.5% seen once. Study-wide points: Counts of expanded alpha and beta TCRs within tumors tracked the tumor nonsynonymous mutation count.

The time point here: sample taken at primary tumor resection. The sample was lung tumor tissue, taken at surgery. Receptors were obtained from a male donor with early-stage non-small cell lung cancer.

This clonotype has at least ten counts. The chain uses TRBV7-2 and TRBJ2-5, with 8 positions matching TRBD2. Germline lookup yields CDR1 SGHTA and CDR2 FQGNSA. The CDR3 runs to 13 residues. V was pared by 6 bases and J by 4 bases, with 4 bases of the junction left unmatched. CDR3 in amino acids: CASRRGAGETQYF. DNA of the CDR3: TGTGCCAGCAGGCGGGGGGCTGGAGAGACCCAGTACTTC.

This clonotype is labeled as medium-sized. This chain links TRBV5-1 with TRBJ2-1; D may be TRBD2 (8 bases). The germline V gene encodes CDR1 SGHRS and CDR2 YFSETQ. Trimming took 4 bases from V and 1 from J, leaving 15 bases between them. The CDR3 sequence is 16 residues long. CDR3 in amino acids: CASSREGQLSYNEQFF. The CDR3, as DNA: TGCGCCAGCAGCCGGGAGGGACAGTTGTCCTACAATGAGCAGTTCTTC.

This clonotype was picked up many times. The gene calls are TRBV28 and TRBJ1-3; D is perhaps TRBD1 (6 bases). CDR1 and CDR2 (germline): MDHEN, SYDVKM. This CDR3 has 15 amino acids. Trimming removed 5 bases from V and 3 bases from J, with 14 bases in between. The CDR3 sequence: CASSQTGFGGNTIYF. The CDR3 nucleotides are TGTGCCAGCAGTCAAACAGGGTTCGGTGGAAACACCATATATTTT.

The J gene is TRBJ2-7, the V gene TRBV28; possibly TRBD2 for D (6 bases). Germline CDR1 and CDR2: MDHEN and SYDVKM. The CDR3 spans 16 residues. Trimming stripped 5 bases from V and 5 bases from J, with 22 bases between. In DNA, the CDR3 is TGTGCCAGCAGTCCATCCACAGCGGGCCAAAAGAACGAGCAGTACTTC. Translation: CASSPSTAGQKNEQYF.

The CDR3 nucleotides are TGTGCCAGCAGCGTAGCCGGGACAGGGGGTTCTGAAAAACTGTTTTTT. Its translation is CASSVAGTGGSEKLFF. The rearrangement uses TRBV5-5 and TRBJ1-4, with 11 bases identical to TRBD1. This CDR3 spans 16 amino acids. Per germline, CDR1 SGHKS and CDR2 YYEKEE (reference sequence). The V gene end was trimmed by 4 bases and the J gene end by 7 bases; junction bases not matched to a gene: 9.

The chain links TRBV12-3 or TRBV12-4 to TRBJ1-5; 9 bases fit TRBD1. The V segment lost 3 bases and the J segment 4 bases; nucleotides outside the gene matches: 4. The CDR3 is 15 amino acids. CDR3: CASSFGTGRNQPQHF. In nucleotides, the CDR3 is TGTGCCAGCAGTTTCGGGACAGGGAGGAATCAGCCCCAGCATTTT.

This clonotype is medium-sized in the sample. The V and J genes are TRBV3-1 and TRBJ1-2; no firm D call. The CDR3 has 12 amino acids. V was shortened by 1 base and J by 7 bases, with 7 bases between the two germline ends. Germline CDR1 LGHDT, CDR2 YNNKEL (reference sequence). CDR3 coding DNA: TGTGCCAGCAGCCAAGGGCCGGGTGGCTACACCTTC. Its protein is CASSQGPGGYTF. Variable domain in full (rest from reference TRBV3-1 and TRBJ1-2): DTAVSQTPKYLVTQMGNDKSIKCEQNLGHDTMYWYKQDSKKFLKIMFSYNNKELIINETVPNRFSPKSPDKAHLNLHINSLELGDSAVYFCASSQGPGGYTFGSGTRLTVV.

This clonotype was detected only once. The genes are TRBV12-3 or TRBV12-4 and TRBJ1-5; D possibly corresponds to TRBD1 (5 bases). V lost 6 bases and J 9 bases, leaving 18 bases between the germline ends. The CDR3 totals 14 residues. The CDR3 sequence is CASRTGTGSGPQHF. CDR3 sequence (DNA): TGTGCCAGCAGGACGGGGACGGGGAGCGGGCCCCAGCATTTT.

Within the sample, this clonotype is medium-sized. The V gene is TRBV5-6, the J gene TRBJ1-4; possible D gene TRBD1, 5 bases. V lost 4 bases to trimming and J lost 8 bases, with 18 bases between them. Germline loops: CDR1 SGHDT, CDR2 YYEEEE. This CDR3 comprises 15 residues. Here the CDR3 DNA reads TGTGCCAGCAGCCCGCGACGGGGGTTCCGGGAAAAACTGTTTTTT. This sequence encodes CASSPRRGFREKLFF.

Judged by abundance, this clonotype is large (0.1 to 1%). The chain is built from TRBV12-3 or TRBV12-4 and TRBJ2-5, with TRBD2 as a possible D gene (6 bases). The V end lost 3 bases, the J end lost 3 bases, and 29 bases lay between the germline ends. The CDR3 consists of 20 residues. The CDR3 spells CASSLNAGKTGSSRKETQYF. The CDR3 region has the DNA TGTGCCAGCAGTTTGAATGCGGGGAAAACGGGGTCTTCCCGAAAAGAGACCCAGTACTTC.

This clonotype qualifies as medium-sized (0.01 to 0.1%). The chain recombines TRBV6-4 with TRBJ2-5, with TRBD1 identical over 8 bases. This CDR3 comprises 14 residues. The germline V gene encodes CDR1 MRHNA and CDR2 SNTAGT. The trim removed 7 bases at V and 4 bases at J, leaving 8 bases unmatched. CDR3 protein: CASISRQGRETQYF. In DNA form, the CDR3 reads TGTGCCAGCATTAGCAGACAGGGGAGAGAGACCCAGTACTTC.

This clonotype was recorded many times. The rearrangement links TRBV11-1 to TRBJ2-7; D is undetermined. V dropped 5 bases and J dropped 5 bases, with 22 bases sitting between them. CDR1 SGHAT and CDR2 FQDESV come from the germline V gene (reference sequence). The CDR3 has 16 residues. CDR3: CASSPAYGTIGNEQYF. The CDR3 nucleotides are TGTGCCAGCAGCCCGGCCTATGGAACGATCGGAAACGAGCAGTACTTC.

This clonotype rates as medium-sized. The rearrangement joins TRBV20-1 to TRBJ2-2, with D possibly matching TRBD2 (5 bases). This CDR3 contains 13 residues. Trimming took 2 bases from V and 5 from J, leaving 9 bases between them. Germline lookup yields CDR1 DFQATT and CDR2 SNEGSKA (reference sequence). The CDR3 sequence: CSARSGKTGELFF. Written as DNA, the CDR3 is TGCAGTGCTAGATCGGGAAAGACCGGGGAGCTGTTTTTT.

This chain joins TRBV5-1 and TRBJ2-1, with 7 bases identical to TRBD1. V lost 3 bases to trimming and J lost 3 bases; unmatched junction nucleotides: 3. The V gene's germline CDR1 is SGHRS and CDR2 YFSETQ. The CDR3 totals 14 residues. Written as DNA, the CDR3 is TGCGCCAGCAGCTCGGGACAGCTCTACAATGAGCAGTTCTTC. Translation gives CASSSGQLYNEQFF.

The V and J genes are TRBV20-1 and TRBJ2-1, with D possibly TRBD2 on 5 matching bases. This CDR3 has 13 residues. Germline loops: CDR1 DFQATT, CDR2 SNEGSKA (reference sequence). Between the trimmed V and J ends, which lost 5 bases and 7 bases, there was a span of 15 bases. CDR3 loop: CSAVRPSGNEQFF. The CDR3, as DNA: TGCAGTGCTGTCCGTCCTTCGGGGAATGAGCAGTTCTTC.

This clonotype was recorded at least ten times. V and J are TRBV5-4 and TRBJ2-7, with D perhaps given as TRBD1 or TRBD2 (7 bases each). Germline lookup yields CDR1 SGHNT and CDR2 YYREEE (reference sequence). Trimming cost V 4 bases and J 2 bases, with 16 bases left between them. The CDR3 covers 15 residues. CDR3 coding DNA: TGTGCCAGCAGCCCTGGGGGGGACAGAGCCTACGAGCAGTACTTC. Protein product: CASSPGGDRAYEQYF. Based on the CDR3 plus reference TRBV5-4 and TRBJ2-7, the full variable domain is ETGVTQSPTHLIKTRGQQVTLRCSSQSGHNTVSWYQQALGQGPQFIFQYYREEENGRGNFPPRFSGLQFPNYSSELNVNALELDDSALYLCASSPGGDRAYEQYFGPGTRLTVT.

The table lists this clonotype with a few counts. The V and J genes are TRBV28 and TRBJ2-7; 8 bases line up with TRBD1. Unmatched junction bases numbered 11, after V lost 5 bases and J lost 2 bases. Looked up from germline, CDR1 is MDHEN and CDR2 is SYDVKM. The length of the CDR3 is 16 residues. CDR3 sequence reads: CASSPLETGDTYEQYF. CDR3 DNA sequence: TGTGCCAGCAGTCCGCTCGAGACAGGGGATACCTACGAGCAGTACTTC. The whole variable domain, filled in from reference TRBV28 and TRBJ2-7, reads DVKVTQSSRYLVKRTGEKVFLECVQDMDHENMFWYRQDPGLGLRLIYFSYDVKMKEKGDIPEGYSVSREKKERFSLILESASTNQTSMYLCASSPLETGDTYEQYFGPGTRLTVT.

The chain links TRBV4-1 to TRBJ2-1; no reliable D call. Germline V CDR1 and CDR2: MGHRA, YSYEKL. This CDR3 comprises 14 residues. Trimming took 3 bases from V and 0 from J, leaving 6 bases between them. The CDR3 protein is CASSQAVSYNEQFF. Here the CDR3 DNA reads TGCGCCAGCAGCCAGGCGGTCTCCTACAATGAGCAGTTCTTC.

Relative to its sample, this clonotype is medium-sized. This chain uses TRBV29-1 with TRBJ1-5; D remains unclear. With 3 bases removed from V and 2 bases from J, the gap between germline ends came to 8 bases. Germline CDR1 SQVTM, CDR2 ANQGSEA. This CDR3 comprises 13 residues. CDR3 nucleotide sequence: TGCAGCGTTGACCCCGGTGGCAATCAGCCCCAGCATTTT. Its translation: CSVDPGGNQPQHF.